What follows describes a single T cell receptor beta chain. As yet, its antigen is unknown. Each CDR3 protein is one row after TCRdb ran MiXCR on the reads. The data hold 1,800 or so distinct CDR3 sequences, with about 16% observed a single time. The ends lost 2 bases at V and 2 bases at J; junction bases unmatched: 2. CDR1 and CDR2 (germline): SGHTA, FQGTGA. The CDR3 extends over 14 amino acids. The data were taken from a study of liver allograft versus peripheral blood T cells. Study overall: Transplanted-liver T cell receptor repertoires were compared with recipients' peripheral blood repertoires. Study conclusions and caveats: Intragraft T cell receptor repertoires of liver allografts were reportedly distinct from those in peripheral blood.

This sequence originates from a human patient who had a liver transplant. Some T cells may arise from the graft donor. The chain uses TRBV7-3 and TRBJ1-1; 7 bases fit TRBD1. The CDR3 here is CASSLEGANTEAFF. The DNA of the CDR3 is TGTGCCAGCAGCTTAGAGGGGGCTAACACTGAAGCTTTCTTT. Looking up the rest from reference TRBV7-3 and TRBJ1-1 gives the full variable domain: GAGVSQTPSNKVTEKGKYVELRCDPISGHTALYWYRQSLGQGPEFLIYFQGTGAADDSGLPNDRFFAVRPEGSVSTLKIQRTERGDSAVYLCASSLEGANTEAFFGQGTRLTVV.